This TCR beta chain was recorded in a study of identifying expanded T cells in peripheral blood (dated by TCRdb to the late 2010s). For context, the study as a whole: Technical replicates were generated by sequencing separate aliquots of the same genomic DNA pool, with four replicates compared pairwise.

On this clone itself: It lacks a known antigen. No base quality information exists; no much larger clone differs at one position.

No immune events, such as infections, were documented for the healthy donors during the collection period. Blood repertoires from healthy donors were used as a training cohort for calibrating time-dependent variance in a beta-binomial model of differential abundance of T-cell clones. The training cohort was composed of some ten healthy donors, 3 female and 7 male. On average the donors were around 39 years old, and their ages spanned about 29 to 64 years. Whole blood from each healthy donor was obtained from a commercial supplier and was collected at three time points roughly two weeks apart. For immunosequencing, genomic DNA was extracted from unsorted whole blood. The research as a whole found: The authors expected that biological variance in healthy repertoires might rise further over much longer intervals, such as months to years. Variance in clone template counts between roughly two-week samples significantly increased with total template count across all healthy donors. The binomial model flagged approximately 1.3 differentially abundant clones between technical replicates but around 15 over about 2 weeks and roughly 20 over around four weeks. Across all healthy-donor time intervals, the beta-binomial model significantly cut both the number of clones called differentially abundant and the false-positive rate.

TCRbeta CDR3 regions were profiled by bias-controlled multiplex PCR amplification of genomic DNA with the immunoSEQ Assay. As for the authors' bioinformatics: The absolute abundance of each unique TCRbeta CDR3 region was quantified after sequences were collapsed and filtered. Two models were used to test differential abundance: a binomial model (Fisher-equivalent) and a beta-binomial model that adds time-dependent variance fitted from healthy donors. Clones with fewer than 5 combined templates were removed, and a clone was called differentially abundant if the clone's Benjamini-Hochberg FDR was below 0.01. Beta-binomial variance was modeled as a function of total template count across the two samples using the form v = (b*log(k)+a)^2. This immuneACCESS table, as held by TCRdb, lists in-frame sequences with V and J called but not all clones. Of the missing ones, under half trace to an unresolved V gene in checked studies; the others have no known cause. That table furnishes V, J and clone size, whereas the DNA furnished D and trimming. Present in this sample are about 85,000 clones, approximately 89% of which were seen just once. The ten largest clones add up to 2.8% of the sample.

For CDR1 and CDR2, the germline V gene (reference sequence) lists MNHNY and SVGAGI. There are 13 amino acids in the CDR3, from cysteine to phenylalanine inclusive. The CDR3 DNA has 39 bases and is translated from base 1. Trimming removed 0 bases from V and 8 bases from J, leaving 7 bases between the germline ends. The sequence was collected from a person aged 18-69 years in good health. The V gene is TRBV6-6 and the J gene is TRBJ2-2, with the D gene not clear enough to name. Sequencing input: blood. The CDR3 in this case is CASSYSTGGELFF. The DNA reads TGTGCCAGCAGTTACTCGACCGGGGGGGAGCTGTTTTTT.